Listed below are T cell receptor beta chains from one sample, sequenced in a study of blood T cell repertoires in COVID-19. The data were produced by immunoSEQ multiplex PCR, yet TCRdb's version contains in-frame clones alone and is incomplete. The data show approximately 250,000 clones, about 87% seen once. Source material: peripheral blood. All receptors come from a woman aged 55-70 years with COVID-19, enrolled during active disease. Both conserved end residues are part of each CDR3. D genes are given only for firm matches. Clone size is given for some rows only: seen once, a few or many times, or a class if the clone is expanded.

D gene	CDR3 length	clone size	V gene	J gene	CDR3 DNA	CDR3 protein
TRBD2	18	NA	TRBV18	TRBJ2-7	TGTGCCAGCTCACCGCAATTCCGGGCTAGCGGGAGGGTGGACGAGCAGTACTTC	CASSPQFRASGRVDEQYF
NA	13	NA	TRBV5-1	TRBJ1-1	TGCGCCAGCAGGATTGGGGGGGCGACTGAAGCTTTCTTT	CASRIGGATEAFF
NA	16	NA	TRBV15	TRBJ1-3	TGTGCCACCAGCAGAGGAGGGGGTTACTCTGGAAACACCATATATTTT	CATSRGGGYSGNTIYF
NA	14	NA	TRBV28	TRBJ1-5	TGTGCCAGCAGTGAGAACCTTAGCAATCAGCCCCAGCATTTT	CASSENLSNQPQHF
TRBD1	18	NA	TRBV18	TRBJ1-2	TGTGCCAGCTCAGATTCTCCAGGGGGCAGGGCTCCGAACTATGGCTACACCTTC	CASSDSPGGRAPNYGYTF
NA	12	NA	TRBV5-4	TRBJ1-2	TGTGCCAGCAGCTCGACTGACTATGGCTACACCTTC	CASSSTDYGYTF
NA	13	once	TRBV11-3	TRBJ2-1	TGTGCCAGCAGCCCAGGACAGTACAATGAGCAGTTCTTC	CASSPGQYNEQFF
NA	11	NA	TRBV30	TRBJ1-5	TGTGCCTGGAGTGTATCCGGGCCCCAGCATTTT	CAWSVSGPQHF
TRBD2	14	few	TRBV7-3	TRBJ2-1	TGTGCCAGCAGCCCCGGACTAGCGTACAATGAGCAGTTCTTC	CASSPGLAYNEQFF
NA	12	NA	TRBV15	TRBJ2-5	TGTGCCACCAGCAGAGATCTGGCCACCCAGTACTTC	CATSRDLATQYF
NA	12	once	TRBV3-1/TRBV3-2	TRBJ2-7	TGTGCCAGCAGTCAGACTAGTTACGAGCAGTACTTC	CASSQTSYEQYF
NA	13	few	TRBV6-5	TRBJ1-4	TGTGCCCACGGGGCCGCCCGGGGGGAAAAACTGTTTTTT	CAHGAARGEKLFF
NA	15	NA	TRBV19	TRBJ2-3	TGTGCCAGTACTACTCACGCGGGAAGGACAGATACGCAGTATTTT	CASTTHAGRTDTQYF
NA	13	few	TRBV30	TRBJ1-5	TGTGCCTGGAGTGTACAGGGCAATCAGCCCCAGCATTTT	CAWSVQGNQPQHF
TRBD1	16	NA	TRBV7-8	TRBJ1-5	TGTGCCAGCAGCCTGACCGGGACAGGTGCCTATCAGCCCCAGCATTTT	CASSLTGTGAYQPQHF
TRBD1	14	NA	TRBV25-1	TRBJ1-1	TGTGCCAGCACACGGACAGGGGCTTCGACTGAAGCTTTCTTT	CASTRTGASTEAFF
NA	13	NA	TRBV3-1/TRBV3-2	TRBJ1-3	TGTGCCAGCAGCCAAGATCTGCGGGGAGCCATATATTTT	CASSQDLRGAIYF
TRBD1	14	NA	TRBV3-1/TRBV3-2	TRBJ1-2	TGTGCCAGCAGCGTACCCGGGACAGTCTATGGCTACACCTTC	CASSVPGTVYGYTF
TRBD2	14	NA	TRBV29-1	TRBJ2-7	TGCAGCGCGGGGGGGCGGGGCGCGGGCTACGAGCAGTACTTC	CSAGGRGAGYEQYF
NA	15	once	TRBV5-1	TRBJ1-4	TGCGCCAGCAGCTTAACAGGGACAACTAATGAAAAACTGTTTTTT	CASSLTGTTNEKLFF
NA	14	NA	TRBV21-1	TRBJ2-1	TGTGCCAGCAGCCAAGACCTATCCTACAATGAGCAGTTCTTC	CASSQDLSYNEQFF
TRBD1	15	NA	TRBV6-5	TRBJ1-2	TGTGCCAGCAGTTACACCGGACAGGCCATCTATGGCTACACCTTC	CASSYTGQAIYGYTF
NA	13	NA	TRBV19	TRBJ2-7	TGTGCCAGTAGTAGTAGCGGAGGCGGCGAGCAGTACTTC	CASSSSGGGEQYF
NA	14	NA	TRBV15	TRBJ1-5	TGTGCCACCAGCAGAGATAGGGGGAATCAGCCCCAGCATTTT	CATSRDRGNQPQHF
NA	14	NA	TRBV5-1	TRBJ2-1	TGCGCCAGCAGCGTGAGCGGGTATGCGGGTGAGCAGTTCTTC	CASSVSGYAGEQFF
TRBD1	16	NA	TRBV10-3	TRBJ1-5	TGTGCCATCAGTGAGTGGGGGACAGGGGGTTTGCAGCCCCAGCATTTT	CAISEWGTGGLQPQHF
NA	14	NA	TRBV18	TRBJ1-5	TGTGCCAGCTCACCACCGGGAGGGAATCAGCCCCAGCATTTT	CASSPPGGNQPQHF
NA	15	NA	TRBV27	TRBJ1-6	TGTGCCAGCAGTATACAAGCGGGGGTGGACTCACCCCTCCACTTT	CASSIQAGVDSPLHF
NA	14	NA	TRBV24-1	TRBJ1-1	TGTGCCACCCTCCACCAGGGGTTGAACACTGAAGCTTTCTTT	CATLHQGLNTEAFF
NA	13	once	TRBV3-1/TRBV3-2	TRBJ2-2	TGTGCCAGCAGCATCGGGGGAAGCGGGGAGCTGTTTTTT	CASSIGGSGELFF
TRBD1	15	NA	TRBV30	TRBJ1-2	TGTGCCTGGAGTACACTGACAGGGGGCGCGGGTGGCTACACCTTC	CAWSTLTGGAGGYTF
TRBD1	16	NA	TRBV5-4	TRBJ1-3	TGTGCCAGCAGCCTCGGGACAGCCAACTCTGGAAACACCATATATTTT	CASSLGTANSGNTIYF
NA	16	NA	TRBV20-1	TRBJ2-1	TGCAGTGCCAGTAGGGGTATATCCGGGAGAATAAATGAGCAGTTCTTC	CSASRGISGRINEQFF
TRBD1	19	NA	TRBV9	TRBJ1-1	TGTGCCAGCAGCGTAGCGGAATCAGGGGGCTTACGAGTTTCGGCTGAAGCTTTCTTT	CASSVAESGGLRVSAEAFF
TRBD2	14	NA	TRBV30	TRBJ2-1	TGTGCCTGGAGGAGTAGCGGGAGACCCCCTGAGCAGTTCTTC	CAWRSSGRPPEQFF
NA	14	NA	TRBV6-4	TRBJ2-3	TGTGCCAGCAGCCGGGACTCCTTCACAGATACGCAGTATTTT	CASSRDSFTDTQYF
TRBD2	18	NA	TRBV19	TRBJ2-7	TGTGCCAGTAGTGGATCGCTGACGGGGACTAGGTCTTTCTACGAGCAGTACTTC	CASSGSLTGTRSFYEQYF
TRBD2	12	many	TRBV24-1	TRBJ2-7	TGTGCCACCAGTGACGGGAGGGCCGAGCAGTACTTC	CATSDGRAEQYF
TRBD1	13	NA	TRBV29-1	TRBJ2-5	TGCAGCGTTGGAGGACAGGCCCAAGAGACCCAGTACTTC	CSVGGQAQETQYF
NA	16	NA	TRBV7-2	TRBJ2-2	TGTGCCAGCAGCTTAGTGGGTGGGGGCGCGAACGGGGAGCTGTTTTTT	CASSLVGGGANGELFF
NA	14	NA	TRBV9	TRBJ1-3	TGTGCCAGCAGCGCCTCCCCGTCTGGAAACACCATATATTTT	CASSASPSGNTIYF
TRBD2	16	NA	TRBV3-1/TRBV3-2	TRBJ2-3	TGTGCCAGCAGCCAAGCACTAGCGGGGGACACAGATACGCAGTATTTT	CASSQALAGDTDTQYF
NA	12	NA	TRBV28	TRBJ2-5	TGTGCCAGCACTAGAGGGCGCGAGACCCAGTACTTC	CASTRGRETQYF
NA	12	many	TRBV6-5	TRBJ1-6	TGTGCCAGCAGTTACCGGGATTCACCCCTCCACTTT	CASSYRDSPLHF
TRBD1	16	NA	TRBV5-1	TRBJ1-3	TGCGCCAGCAGCCACCGAGGACAGGGGGCCACTGACACCATATATTTT	CASSHRGQGATDTIYF
NA	15	NA	TRBV21-1	TRBJ1-3	TGTGCCAGCAGCAAAGCGCAAGGGGTAATTTGCACCATATATTTT	CASSKAQGVICTIYF